This T cell receptor beta chain emerged from a study of T cells in localized non-small cell lung cancer. CDR1 MDHEN and CDR2 SYDVKM come from the germline V gene. The V and J ends lost 6 bases and 8 bases, in that order; junction bases with no gene match: 7. The CDR3 extends over 13 amino acids. Method: immunoSEQ multiplex PCR; TCRdb's copy keeps in-frame clones and lacks some. Here the sample spans some 1,500 clones, about a quarter being singletons. This TCR was sampled from a male donor at least 60 years old with stage II lung adenocarcinoma. The rearrangement links TRBV28 to TRBJ2-1; TRBD2 matches at 7 bases. The material was lung tumor tissue, obtained before any cancer treatment. The CDR3 DNA is TGTGCCAGCAGGGCGGGAGCGATTTATGAGCAGTTCTTC. As protein: CASRAGAIYEQFF.